One sample yielded the 14 T cell receptor beta chains listed below, sequenced in a study of T cells in Graves' hyperthyroidism and ophthalmopathy. Amplification targeted TCR beta CDR3 regions from RNA transcripts. The TCR CDR3 first-round RT-PCR relied on the HTBI primer set. TCRdb called the multiplex PCR reads again in MiXCR, with one record for every CDR3 protein. The table has around 500,000 distinct CDR3 sequences, 13% to 15% seen once. Sequenced input: blood. The receptors shown here come from a woman between 40 and 50 years old with Graves' hyperthyroidism.

V gene TRBV12-3 or TRBV12-4 combines with J gene TRBJ1-4, with a weak D call TRBD1 (5 bases). This CDR3 is 16 amino acids long. V gave up 5 bases and J gave up 0 bases, with 13 bases separating them. The CDR3: CASSLSTETTNEKLFF. The CDR3, as DNA: TGTGCCAGCAGTCTCTCGACAGAGACAACTAATGAAAAACTGTTTTTT.

Concerning this clonotype: One base away lies a much larger clone, so this may be a sequencing read error. This chain links TRBV5-5 with TRBJ2-2, with 7 nucleotides matching TRBD1. The CDR3 is 15 residues long. The germline gives CDR1 SGHKS, CDR2 YYEKEE (reference sequence). J lost 1 base, V lost 2 bases, and 2 bases had no gene match. CDR3 in amino acids: CASSLGTENTGELFF. The CDR3 nucleotides are TGTGCCAGCAGCTTAGGGACAGAGAACACCGGGGAGCTGTTTTTT.

The sample holds many counts of this clonotype. This chain links TRBV27 with TRBJ1-4, with D perhaps TRBD1 (5 bases). V lost 7 bases and J 6 bases, leaving 15 bases between the germline ends. This CDR3 has 14 amino acids. Germline V gene lookup returns CDR1 MNHEY and CDR2 SMNVEV (reference sequence). CDR3 in DNA: TGTGCCAGCACCACCGCCCTAGGGGATGAAAAACTGTTTTTT. Translation: CASTTALGDEKLFF.

The sample holds many counts of this clonotype. This chain connects TRBV12-3 or TRBV12-4 to TRBJ1-2; 7 bases are a match to TRBD1. The CDR3 runs to 15 residues. The junction had 7 bases not matched to a gene; V was cut back by 1 base and J by 5 bases. The DNA of the CDR3 is TGTGCCAGCAGTTTAGGACAGGGATACCCTTATGGCTACACCTTC. It is translated as CASSLGQGYPYGYTF.

A word on this clonotype: An end of the junction does not agree with germline; a read error may underlie this. The V and J genes are TRBV6-1 and TRBJ1-5; TRBD1 is a possible D gene (5 bases). From germline, CDR1 is MNHNS and CDR2 SASEGT. CDR3 length equals 15 residues. CDR3 sequence reads: CAGSGGTASRQPQHF. The DNA for the CDR3 is TGTGCCGGCAGTGGGGGGACCGCTTCGCGGCAGCCCCAGCATTTT.

The rearrangement links TRBV2 to TRBJ1-2; 7 bases line up with TRBD1. Germline lookup yields CDR1 SNHLY and CDR2 FYNNEI. The CDR3 has 15 residues. The V gene end was trimmed by 5 bases and the J gene end by 5 bases; junction bases not matched to a gene: 11. In DNA, the CDR3 is TGTGCCAGCAGTCCAGGGCCAGGGGGGGGATATGGCTACACCTTC. Protein: CASSPGPGGGYGYTF.

The rearrangement uses TRBV20-1 and TRBJ2-3; 10 bases are shared with TRBD2. With 0 bases clipped from V and 2 bases from J, the junction kept 8 bases outside the gene matches. Germline V gene sequence: CDR1 DFQATT, CDR2 SNEGSKA (reference sequence). This CDR3 region has 17 residues. The CDR3 DNA is TGCAGTGCTAGAGAGCGGTCTAGCGGGAGCCCCACAGATACGCAGTATTTT. It codes for CSARERSSGSPTDTQYF.

Ten or more counts support this clonotype. This chain joins TRBV20-1 and TRBJ2-7, with D possibly matching TRBD2 (5 bases). The CDR3 extends over 13 amino acids. V was clipped by 1 base and J by 0 bases, with 7 bases between them. CDR1 and CDR2 (germline): DFQATT, SNEGSKA (reference sequence). The CDR3, as DNA: TGCAGTGCTAGAGGCGGACTCTCCTACGAGCAGTACTTC. Amino acid sequence: CSARGGLSYEQYF.

In this sample, this clonotype turned up many times. The V call is TRBV6-1, the J call TRBJ2-6; 9 bases align to TRBD1. In germline, CDR1 is MNHNS, CDR2 SASEGT. J was trimmed by 4 bases and V by 5 bases; bases with no gene match: 12. This CDR3 region has 18 residues. This CDR3 is CASSITGGPSSGANVLTF. CDR3 in DNA: TGTGCCAGCAGTATTACAGGGGGCCCCTCTTCCGGGGCCAACGTCCTGACTTTC.

This clonotype was counted at least ten times. This chain links TRBV24-1 with TRBJ2-1, with 10 bases lining up with TRBD2. The V and J ends lost 3 bases and 7 bases, in that order; junction bases with no gene match: 11. There are 17 residues in the CDR3. Germline values: CDR1 KGHDR, CDR2 SFDVKD. For the CDR3, the DNA is TGTGCCACCAGTGATCCCCGGAGAAGCGGGAGGGATAATGAGCAGTTCTTC. This gives the protein CATSDPRRSGRDNEQFF.

The rearrangement uses TRBV10-3 and TRBJ1-1; 10 bases fit TRBD1. V lost 0 bases, J lost 5 bases, and 6 bases stayed unmatched. Germline CDR1 ENHRY, CDR2 SYGVKD. The CDR3 runs to 16 residues. The CDR3 reads CAISESSGQGVTEAFF. CDR3 bases: TGTGCCATCAGTGAGTCGAGCGGACAGGGGGTTACTGAAGCTTTCTTT.

This clonotype was seen many times. The rearrangement links TRBV12-3 or TRBV12-4 to TRBJ1-5; D is perhaps TRBD1 (6 bases). V dropped 5 bases and J dropped 5 bases, with 16 bases sitting between them. This CDR3 has 15 amino acids. CDR3 amino acids: CASSLASGDHQPQHF. For the CDR3, the DNA is TGTGCCAGCAGTCTCGCCTCAGGGGACCATCAGCCCCAGCATTTT.

This clonotype came up a few times. The rearrangement joins TRBV5-1 to TRBJ2-3, with TRBD2 matching 13 bases. Germline V gives CDR1 SGHRS, CDR2 YFSETQ. V lost 4 bases, J lost 4 bases, and 6 bases stayed unmatched. The CDR3 runs 16 residues. In DNA form, the CDR3 reads TGCGCCAGCAGCCAAGGGACTAGCGGGATCGCAGATACGCAGTATTTT. Translated: CASSQGTSGIADTQYF.

This clonotype occurred a few times. The chain carries TRBV7-2 and TRBJ2-3; perhaps D is TRBD1 or TRBD2 (6 bases each). The V gene's germline CDR1 is SGHTA and CDR2 FQGNSA. The CDR3 spans 14 residues. V lost 7 bases and J lost 3, with 14 bases in between. CDR3 DNA: TGTGCCAGCATCCAAACAGGGAGGACAGATACGCAGTATTTT. This encodes CASIQTGRTDTQYF.